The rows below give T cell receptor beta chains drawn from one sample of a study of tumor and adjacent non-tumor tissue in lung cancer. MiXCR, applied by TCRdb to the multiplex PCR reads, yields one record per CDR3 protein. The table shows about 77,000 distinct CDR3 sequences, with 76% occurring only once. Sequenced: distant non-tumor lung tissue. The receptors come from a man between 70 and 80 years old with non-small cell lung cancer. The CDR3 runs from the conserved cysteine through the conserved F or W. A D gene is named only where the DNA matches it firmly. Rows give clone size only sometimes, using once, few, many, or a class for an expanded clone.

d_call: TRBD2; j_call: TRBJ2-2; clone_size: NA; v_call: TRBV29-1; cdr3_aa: CSIVTSEVPAELFF; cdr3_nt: TGCAGCATTGTCACTAGCGAGGTCCCCGCGGAGCTGTTTTTT
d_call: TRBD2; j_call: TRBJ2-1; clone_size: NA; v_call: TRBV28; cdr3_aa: CAGDSSGIDNGQFF; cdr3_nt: TGTGCCGGCGATAGTAGCGGGATTGACAATGGGCAGTTCTTC
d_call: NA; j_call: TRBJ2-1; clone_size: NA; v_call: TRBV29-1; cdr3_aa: CSVELWNSYIEQFF; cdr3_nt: TGCAGCGTGGAGTTGTGGAACTCCTACATTGAGCAATTCTTC
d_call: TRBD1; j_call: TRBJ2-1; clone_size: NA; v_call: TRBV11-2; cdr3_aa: CASSESLGGNDQFF; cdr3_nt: TGTGCCAGCAGCGAGTCGTTAGGGGGCAATGATCAGTTCTTC
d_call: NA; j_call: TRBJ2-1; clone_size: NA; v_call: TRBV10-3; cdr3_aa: CAIRSSRINKQFF; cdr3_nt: TGTGCTATCAGGTCTAGCCGGATCAATAAGCAGTTCTTC
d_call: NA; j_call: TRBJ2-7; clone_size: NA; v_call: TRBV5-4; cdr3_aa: CTSSSTGTASYEQYF; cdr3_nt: TGTACCAGCAGCTCGACAGGTACAGCGTCCTACGAGCAGTACTTC
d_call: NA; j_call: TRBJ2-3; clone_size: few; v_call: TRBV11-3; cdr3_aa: CTSSPLSSTDTQYF; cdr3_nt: TGTACCAGCAGCCCCCTTTCTAGCACAGATACGCAATATTTT
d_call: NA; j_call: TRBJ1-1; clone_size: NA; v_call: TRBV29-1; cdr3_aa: CSVERDSNSEDFF; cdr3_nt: TGCAGCGTTGAGAGAGATTCGAACAGTGAAGATTTCTTT
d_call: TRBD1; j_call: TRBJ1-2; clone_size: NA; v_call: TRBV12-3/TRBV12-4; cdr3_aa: CASNTRDRDSYGYTF; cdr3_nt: TGTGCCAGCAATACCCGGGACAGGGATAGCTATGGCTACACCTTC
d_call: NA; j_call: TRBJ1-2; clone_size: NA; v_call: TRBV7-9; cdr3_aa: CASSLEGVGFFSYTF; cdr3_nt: TGTGCCAGTAGCTTAGAGGGGGTCGGATTTTTTAGCTATACCTTC
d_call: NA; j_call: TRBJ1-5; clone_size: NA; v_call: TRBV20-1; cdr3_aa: CSAQIPGNNQPRHF; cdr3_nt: TGCAGTGCTCAAATACCTGGGAACAATCAGCCCCGGCATTTT
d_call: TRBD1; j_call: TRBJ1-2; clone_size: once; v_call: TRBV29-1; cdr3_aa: CGVNLGQGSYCYTF; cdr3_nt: TGCGGCGTTAATTTGGGACAGGGTTCGTACTGCTACACCTTC
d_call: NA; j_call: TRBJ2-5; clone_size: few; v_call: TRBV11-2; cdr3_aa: CASSPGRVGQETQYF; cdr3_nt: TGTGCTAGCAGCCCGGGGAGAGTTGGGCAAGAGACCCAATACTTC
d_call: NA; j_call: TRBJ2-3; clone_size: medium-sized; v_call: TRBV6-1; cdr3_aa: CASWSGSTDTQYF; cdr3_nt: TGTGCCAGCTGGAGCGGGAGCACAGATACGCAGTATTTT
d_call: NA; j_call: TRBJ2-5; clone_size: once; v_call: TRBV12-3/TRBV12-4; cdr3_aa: CASSQDLRTQYF; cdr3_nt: TGTGCGAGCAGCCAGGATTTAAGGACCCAGTACTTC
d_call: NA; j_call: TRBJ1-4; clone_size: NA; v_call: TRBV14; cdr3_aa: CASSHTSASGEKLFF; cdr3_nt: TGTGCCAGCAGCCACACCTCTGCCAGCGGTGAAAAACTGTTTTTT
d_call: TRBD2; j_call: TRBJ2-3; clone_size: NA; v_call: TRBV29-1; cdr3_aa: CSDAKTSGTDTQYF; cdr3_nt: TGCAGTGACGCCAAGACTAGCGGCACAGATACGCAGTATTTT